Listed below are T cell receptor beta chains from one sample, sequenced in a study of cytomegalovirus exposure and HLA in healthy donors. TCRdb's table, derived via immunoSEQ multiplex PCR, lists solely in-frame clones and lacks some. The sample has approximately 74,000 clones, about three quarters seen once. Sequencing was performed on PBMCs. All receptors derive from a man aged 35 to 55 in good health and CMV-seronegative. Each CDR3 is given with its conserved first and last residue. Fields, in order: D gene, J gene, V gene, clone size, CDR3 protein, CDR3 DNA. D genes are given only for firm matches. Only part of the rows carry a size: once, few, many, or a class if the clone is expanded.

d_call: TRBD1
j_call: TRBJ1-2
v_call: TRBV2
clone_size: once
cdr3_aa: CASSVQGQGYTF
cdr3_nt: TGTGCCAGCAGCGTCCAGGGACAGGGCTACACCTTC

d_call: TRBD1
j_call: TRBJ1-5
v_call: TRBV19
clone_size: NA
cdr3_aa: CASSTGQGPSQPQHF
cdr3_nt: TGTGCCAGTAGTACGGGACAGGGGCCAAGTCAGCCCCAGCATTTT

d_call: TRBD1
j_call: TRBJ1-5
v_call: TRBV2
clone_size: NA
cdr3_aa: CASRETGFSNQPQHF
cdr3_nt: TGTGCCAGCAGGGAGACAGGGTTTAGCAATCAGCCCCAGCATTTT

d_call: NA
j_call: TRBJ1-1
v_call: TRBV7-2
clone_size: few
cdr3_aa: CASSFTGPNTEAFF
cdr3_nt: TGTGCCAGCAGCTTCACAGGCCCCAACACTGAAGCTTTCTTT

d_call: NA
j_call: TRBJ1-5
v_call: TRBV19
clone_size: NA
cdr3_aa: CASSRKTGNQPQHF
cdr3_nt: TGTGCCAGTAGCAGAAAAACAGGGAATCAGCCCCAGCATTTT

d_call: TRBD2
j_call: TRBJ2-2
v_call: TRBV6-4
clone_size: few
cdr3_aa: CASSDTAGGGGELFF
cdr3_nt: TGTGCCAGCAGTGACACCGCGGGGGGCGGCGGGGAGCTGTTTTTT

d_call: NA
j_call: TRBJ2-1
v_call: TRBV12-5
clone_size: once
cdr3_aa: CASGLQPPGYYNEQFF
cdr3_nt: TGTGCTAGTGGTTTGCAGCCTCCGGGATACTACAATGAGCAGTTCTTC

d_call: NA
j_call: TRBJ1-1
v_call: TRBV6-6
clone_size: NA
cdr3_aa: CASRRRNTEAFF
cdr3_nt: TGTGCCAGCAGACGGAGGAACACTGAAGCTTTCTTT

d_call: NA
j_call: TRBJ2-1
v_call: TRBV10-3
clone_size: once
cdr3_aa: CAISQTRNEQFF
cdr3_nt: TGTGCCATCAGCCAGACAAGGAATGAGCAGTTCTTC

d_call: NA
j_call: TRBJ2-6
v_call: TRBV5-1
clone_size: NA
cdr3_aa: CASSLGLYSGANVLTF
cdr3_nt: TGCGCCAGCAGCTTGGGCCTATACTCTGGGGCCAACGTCCTGACTTTC

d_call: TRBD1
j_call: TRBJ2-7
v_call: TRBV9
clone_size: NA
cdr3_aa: CASSPGQGAYEQYF
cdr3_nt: TGTGCCAGCAGCCCCGGACAGGGGGCTTACGAGCAGTACTTC

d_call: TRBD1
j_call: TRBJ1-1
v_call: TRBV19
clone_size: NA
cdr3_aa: CASSKGQGIIEAFF
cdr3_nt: TGTGCCAGTAGCAAGGGACAGGGGATAATTGAAGCTTTCTTT

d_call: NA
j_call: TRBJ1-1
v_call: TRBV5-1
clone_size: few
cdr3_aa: CASKRTVVTEAFF
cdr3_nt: TGCGCCAGCAAAAGGACAGTCGTCACTGAAGCTTTCTTT

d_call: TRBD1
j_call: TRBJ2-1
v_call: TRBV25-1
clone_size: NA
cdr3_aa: CASSANIGQGYYNEQFF
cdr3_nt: TGTGCCAGCAGTGCAAATATCGGACAGGGATACTACAATGAGCAGTTCTTC

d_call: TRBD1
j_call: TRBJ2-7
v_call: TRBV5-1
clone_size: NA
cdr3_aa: CASSLTAGTGKSYEQYF
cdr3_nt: TGCGCCAGCAGCTTGACAGCCGGGACAGGGAAATCGTACGAGCAGTACTTC

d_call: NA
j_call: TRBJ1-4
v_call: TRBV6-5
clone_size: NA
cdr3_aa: CATSGRRINEKLFF
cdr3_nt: TGTGCCACGTCTGGCCGGCGGATCAATGAAAAACTGTTTTTT

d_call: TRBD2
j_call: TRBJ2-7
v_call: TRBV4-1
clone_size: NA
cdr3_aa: CASSQVGGSSSEQYF
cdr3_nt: TGCGCCAGCAGCCAGGTGGGCGGGAGCTCTTCAGAGCAGTACTTC

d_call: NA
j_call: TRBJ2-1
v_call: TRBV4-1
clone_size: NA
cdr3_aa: CASNRGGGYNEQFF
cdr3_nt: TGCGCCAGTAACCGAGGGGGGGGCTACAATGAGCAGTTCTTC

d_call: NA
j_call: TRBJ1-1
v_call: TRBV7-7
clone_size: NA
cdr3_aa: CASSLGTDTEAFF
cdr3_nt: TGTGCCAGCAGCTTAGGGACAGACACTGAAGCTTTCTTT

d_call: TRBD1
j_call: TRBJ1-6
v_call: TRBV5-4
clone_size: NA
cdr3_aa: CASSTGTGSSPLHF
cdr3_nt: TGTGCCAGCAGCACCGGGACAGGCAGTTCACCCCTCCACTTT

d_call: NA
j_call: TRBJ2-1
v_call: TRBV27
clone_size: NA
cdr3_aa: CASRFGLSYNEQFF
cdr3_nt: TGTGCCAGCAGGTTCGGACTCTCCTACAATGAGCAGTTCTTC

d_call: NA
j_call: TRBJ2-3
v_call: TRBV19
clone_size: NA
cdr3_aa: CASSISGPSTDTQYF
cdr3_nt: TGTGCCAGTAGTATCAGCGGGCCAAGCACAGATACGCAGTATTTT

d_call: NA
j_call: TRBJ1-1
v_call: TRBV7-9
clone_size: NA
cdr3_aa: CASSSQTSLSTEAFF
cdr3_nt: TGTGCCAGCAGCTCCCAGACAAGTCTGAGCACTGAAGCTTTCTTT

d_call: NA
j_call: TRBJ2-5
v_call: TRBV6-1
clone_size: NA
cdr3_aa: CATGGTAQETQYF
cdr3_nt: TGTGCCACAGGGGGGACAGCTCAAGAGACCCAGTACTTC

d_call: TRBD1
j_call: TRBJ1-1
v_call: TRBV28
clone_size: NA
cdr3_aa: CASSLSGQDYHTEAFF
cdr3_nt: TGTGCCAGCAGTTTATCCGGACAGGATTACCACACTGAAGCTTTCTTT

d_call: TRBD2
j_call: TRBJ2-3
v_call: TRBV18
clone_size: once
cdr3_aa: CASSLGLAAADTQYF
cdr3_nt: TGTGCCAGCTCACTTGGACTAGCGGCTGCAGATACGCAGTATTTT

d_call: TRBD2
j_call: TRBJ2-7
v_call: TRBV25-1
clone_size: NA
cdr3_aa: CASSESSGSPYEQYF
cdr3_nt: TGTGCCAGCAGTGAATCAAGCGGGAGTCCCTACGAGCAGTACTTC

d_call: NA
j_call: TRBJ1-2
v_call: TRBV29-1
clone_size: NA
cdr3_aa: CSVEAPANYGYTF
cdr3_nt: TGCAGCGTTGAAGCCCCGGCTAACTATGGCTACACCTTC

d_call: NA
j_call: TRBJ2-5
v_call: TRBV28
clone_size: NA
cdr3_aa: CASSRGRGGLETQYF
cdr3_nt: TGTGCCAGCAGTCGGGGACGTGGGGGGTTGGAGACCCAGTACTTC

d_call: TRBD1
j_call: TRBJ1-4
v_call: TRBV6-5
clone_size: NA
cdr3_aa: CASSPTGSRNEKLFF
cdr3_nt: TGTGCCAGCAGTCCGACAGGGTCTAGGAATGAAAAACTGTTTTTT

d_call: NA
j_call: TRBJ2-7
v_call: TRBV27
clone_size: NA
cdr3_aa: CASNRQENHEQYF
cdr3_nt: TGTGCCAGCAACCGACAGGAGAACCACGAGCAGTACTTC

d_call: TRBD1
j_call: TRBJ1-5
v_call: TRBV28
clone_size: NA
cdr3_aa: CASRDRRNQPQHF
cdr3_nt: TGTGCCAGCAGGGACAGGAGAAATCAGCCCCAGCATTTT

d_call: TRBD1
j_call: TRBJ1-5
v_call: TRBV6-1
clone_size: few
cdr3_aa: CASSEVRQGNNQPQHF
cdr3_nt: TGTGCCAGCAGTGAAGTTCGACAGGGAAACAATCAGCCCCAGCATTTT

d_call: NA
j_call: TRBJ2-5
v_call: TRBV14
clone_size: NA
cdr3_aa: CASSQLQGQETQYF
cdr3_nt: TGTGCCAGCAGCCAACTACAGGGACAAGAGACCCAGTACTTC

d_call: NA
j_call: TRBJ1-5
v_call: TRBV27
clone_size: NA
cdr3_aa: CASSRGYSNQPQHF
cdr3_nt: TGTGCCAGCAGTCGGGGTTATAGCAATCAGCCCCAGCATTTT

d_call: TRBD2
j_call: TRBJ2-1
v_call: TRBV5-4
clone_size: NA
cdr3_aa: CASSPGTSGNRNEQFF
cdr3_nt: TGTGCCAGCAGCCCCGGGACTAGCGGGAATCGGAATGAGCAGTTCTTC

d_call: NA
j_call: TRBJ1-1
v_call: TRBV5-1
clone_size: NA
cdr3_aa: CASSPTPGGGRGTEAFF
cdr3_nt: TGCGCCAGCAGCCCGACCCCCGGGGGCGGGAGAGGGACTGAAGCTTTCTTT

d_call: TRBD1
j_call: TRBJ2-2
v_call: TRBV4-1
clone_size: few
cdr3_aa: CASSSGQGNTGELFF
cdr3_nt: TGCGCCAGCAGCTCGGGACAGGGGAACACCGGGGAGCTGTTTTTT

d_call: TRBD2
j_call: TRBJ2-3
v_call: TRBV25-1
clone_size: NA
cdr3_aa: CASSEYRGGRAGDTQYF
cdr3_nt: TGTGCCAGCAGTGAATATCGGGGCGGGAGGGCCGGGGATACGCAGTATTTT

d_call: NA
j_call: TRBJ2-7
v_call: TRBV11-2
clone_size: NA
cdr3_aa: CASSLRLDYEQYF
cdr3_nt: TGTGCCAGCAGCTTAAGACTAGACTACGAGCAGTACTTC

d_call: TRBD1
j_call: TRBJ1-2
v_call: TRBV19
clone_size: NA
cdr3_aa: CASSEGAGGYTF
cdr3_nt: TGTGCCAGTAGTGAGGGGGCGGGCGGCTACACCTTC